This TCR beta chain was observed in a study of blood T cell repertoires in COVID-19. Background on the study: COVID-19 samples from acute and convalescent phases originated in the United States, Italy and Spain.

Germline V gives CDR1 PRHDT, CDR2 FYEKMQ (reference sequence). This CDR3 comprises 15 residues. The V gene end was trimmed by 1 base and the J gene end by 3 bases; junction bases not matched to a gene: 2. As originally analysed: Reference gene primer amplification gave nucleated cell count estimates. Libraries were prepared by immunoSEQ multiplex PCR; TCRdb keeps only in-frame clonotypes and omits some of them. That table is the source of V, J and clone size, and D and trimming were worked out from the DNA. There are about 250,000 clones in the sample; roughly 88% occur only once, and over 1.3% lies in the top ten.

Sequenced input: peripheral blood. The chain recombines TRBV13 with TRBJ2-7; TRBD2 aligns across 11 bases. This clonotype was obtained from an older man with acute or convalescent COVID-19. The CDR3, as DNA: TGTGCCAGCAGCTTAGTAGGACTAGCGGGCTACGAGCAGTACTTC. Translating it yields CASSLVGLAGYEQYF. The variable domain in full, with the rest retrieved from reference TRBV13 and TRBJ2-7, is AAGVIQSPRHLIKEKRETATLKCYPIPRHDTVYWYQQGPGQDPQFLISFYEKMQSDKGSIPDRFSAQQFSDYHSELNMSSLELGDSALYFCASSLVGLAGYEQYFGPGTRLTVT.